This T cell receptor beta chain was identified during a study of blood T cell repertoires in COVID-19. On the study more broadly: Samples taken during acute and convalescent COVID-19 were collected in the United States, Italy and Spain.

Produced via immunoSEQ multiplex PCR; TCRdb's table is partial and in-frame only. The table includes under 85,000 clones, 88% detected once. The V and J ends lost 7 bases and 4 bases respectively, with 16 bases between them. This CDR3 is built from 14 residues. Looked up from germline, CDR1 is LGHDT and CDR2 is YNNKEL (reference sequence). Source material: peripheral blood. The sequence was collected from a man between 70 and 80 years old with acute or convalescent COVID-19. The J gene is TRBJ1-1, the V gene TRBV3-1 (or the pseudogene TRBV3-2), with a tentative D call TRBD1 (6 bases). CDR3 amino acids: CASIRGEGGTEAFF. The CDR3 nucleotides are TGTGCCAGCATTCGGGGGGAAGGGGGCACTGAAGCTTTCTTT.